Included here is one TCR beta chain sequence, with context. Total RNA came from unfractionated whole blood. The data belong to a study of human T cells and chemical hapten exposure. For the study at large: Largely, small differences in pooled library volume made per-sample TCR yields vary.

This CDR3 contains 14 residues. The J segment lost 2 bases and the V segment lost 4 bases, leaving 5 bases of the junction unmatched. Germline loops: CDR1 SGHDT, CDR2 YYEEEE. What the library attached to individual cDNA molecules were unique molecular identifiers. Methods used by the authors: Sample TCR counts, which ranged from 23,224 to 690,600, had a median of approximately 96,000. TCRdb fed the 5' RACE reads into MiXCR, producing one record per CDR3 protein. The V and J calls shown here were made by TCRdb, not taken from the authors' results. Of tens of thousands of distinct CDR3 sequences detected, about 7.7% appear once; the ten largest clones hold over 2%.

This clonotype was obtained from a male donor in good health. The rearrangement joins TRBV5-6 to TRBJ2-7; 8 bases agree with TRBD2. Here the CDR3 DNA reads TGTGCCAGCAGCCTTACTAGCGGCGCCTACGAGCAGTACTTC. Translated: CASSLTSGAYEQYF.